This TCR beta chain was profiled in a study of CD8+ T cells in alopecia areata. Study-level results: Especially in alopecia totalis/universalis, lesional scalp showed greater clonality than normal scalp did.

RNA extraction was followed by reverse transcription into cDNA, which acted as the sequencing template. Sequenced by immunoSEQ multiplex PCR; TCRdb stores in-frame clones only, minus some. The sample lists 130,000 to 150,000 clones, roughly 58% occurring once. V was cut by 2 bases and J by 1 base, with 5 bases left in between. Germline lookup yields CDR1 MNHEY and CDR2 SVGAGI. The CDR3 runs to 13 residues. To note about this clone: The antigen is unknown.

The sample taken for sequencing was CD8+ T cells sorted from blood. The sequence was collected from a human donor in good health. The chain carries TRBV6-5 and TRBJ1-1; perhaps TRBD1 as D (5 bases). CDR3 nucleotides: TGTGCCAGCAGTTACGGGACGAACACTGAAGCTTTCTTT. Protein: CASSYGTNTEAFF.